The clone carrying this T cell receptor beta chain was counted ten times or more. CDR3 length: 14 residues. Germline-derived CDR1 and CDR2 are LNHNV and YYDKDF (reference sequence). V gave up 5 bases and J gave up 13 bases, with 22 bases separating them. MiXCR, run by TCRdb on the 5' RACE reads, gives a single entry per CDR3 protein. The sample lists approximately 49,000 distinct CDR3 sequences; about a tenth were seen once. This entry is derived from a study of neurological immune-mediated disorders. Time point indicated: longitudinal time-point 1 (baseline). What was sequenced was PBMCs. The TCR was taken from a woman in her forties in good health. This chain connects TRBV15 to TRBJ2-3, with D uncertain. The CDR3 sequence: CATSATPEYEQKYF. In nucleotides, the CDR3 is TGTGCCACCAGCGCTACCCCTGAATACGAACAAAAGTATTTT.